This TCR beta chain was profiled in a study of graft-versus-host responses after intestinal transplantation (dated by TCRdb to the early 2020s). In terms of the full investigation: The transplants that recipients got were multivisceral, liver-intestinal, or isolated intestinal. Every recipient was given anti-thymocyte globulin induction, followed by 2 to 3 years of maintenance tacrolimus and steroids. Bulk TCR-beta CDR3 sequencing was used to track graft-versus-host and host-versus-graft alloreactive T cell clones in the graft, circulation and bone marrow after intestinal transplantation. Alloreactive clones were identified by sequencing pre-transplant mixed lymphocyte reaction products and comparing them with unstimulated pre-transplant donor and recipient T cells. The cohort enrolled 20 to 30 intestinal transplant recipients including one retransplant, and a few patients lacking pretransplant specimens were excluded. Donor T cell macrochimerism was defined as a peak of at least 4% donor T cells among recipient peripheral blood mononuclear cells. Samples from a few later patients were sequenced in-house on an Illumina MiSeq with MiXCR processing rather than by the commercial service. The research as a whole found: GvH clones turned up in recipient bone marrow, with some appearing earlier in ileal mucosa or blood, a pattern consistent with an intestinal mucosal origin. In patients with donor T cell macrochimerism, the allografts had high GvH to HvG T cell clonal ratios. The conclusions were limited by the relatively low number and heterogeneity of the intestinal transplant patients. Early after transplant, peak levels of circulating GvH clones were found to be associated with declines in HvG clones.

The time point label on this specimen signifies: cells obtained before transplantation from donor or recipient. CD3+CD4+ and CD3+CD8+ populations were FACS-sorted from unstimulated pre-transplant donor and recipient cells taken from spleen or lymph nodes. To prepare the library, the immunoSEQ multiplex PCR assay was applied. For most patients, genomic DNA was isolated using the Qiagen DNeasy Blood and Tissue Kit and was shipped frozen to Adaptive Biotechnologies for TCR sequencing. For most patients, high-throughput TCR-beta CDR3 sequencing of genomic DNA was performed by Adaptive Biotechnologies. The authors' pipeline ran thus. Adaptive's ImmunoSEQ software supplied the TCR sequencing data for more than 15 patients, while MiXCR and VDJtools were used to process a few other patients. To correct CD4 versus CD8 sorting errors, any sequence found in both subsets at a frequency ratio below 5:1 was removed. Because the origin of CDR3 nucleotide sequences shared between donor and recipient could not be assigned, those sequences were removed. Alloreactive clones required at least 2-fold expansion over unstimulated cells and minimum CFSE-low frequency of 0.002% (template counts) or 0.001% (read counts). Clones detected in sequenced pre-transplant spleen, lymph node, or MLR CFSE-low populations of the donor or recipient were defined as mappable. The cumulative frequency of alloreactive clones was calculated as a percentage of all sequences, weighted by copy number. TCRdb obtained this table from immuneACCESS and retained in-frame rearrangements with V and J assigned. These tables miss some clones; where compared with another copy, unresolved V genes account for less than half of the shortfall, and the remainder is unexplained. That table is the source of V, J and clone size, and D and trimming were worked out from the DNA. This sample has approximately 100,000 clones in its table, and roughly 90% of those were observed once. Clones ranked in the top ten supply 0.095% to 0.11% of the sample.

Concerning this clone itself: There is no known antigen for this receptor. Qualities for individual bases were not recorded, and no much larger clone is one base off.

Including cysteine and phenylalanine, the CDR3 has 12 amino acids. Only the CDR3 portion is preserved as DNA: 36 bases, with reading frame beginning at the first base. Taken from the germline V gene, the CDR1 and CDR2 loops are KGHSH and LQKENI. V gives up 4 bases and J gives up 6 bases, and the segment between their germline ends measures 8 bases. The chain is made from TRBV18 and TRBJ2-3; 6 matching bases give a weak D call of TRBD1. Material: unstimulated CD4+ T cells sorted from spleen or lymph node cells, obtained before intestinal transplant. This clonotype was obtained from a human donor who received an intestinal transplant. At the DNA level, the sequence is TGTGCCAGCTCACGGACAGAGGATACGCAGTATTTT. Translation gives CASSRTEDTQYF.